This entry is about one T cell receptor beta chain. Primers: 60 Vbeta forward and 13 Jbeta reverse. This table comes from immunoSEQ multiplex PCR, and its TCRdb copy is limited to in-frame clones, with some not included. The sample lists roughly 200,000 clones; roughly 80% were seen once. The source of the sample is a study of cytomegalovirus exposure and HLA in healthy donors. The wider study: The study placed about 81% of its 350 to 450 genotyped donors in the Caucasian-associated ancestry cluster.

CDR3 length: 16 amino acids. Germline V CDR1 and CDR2: SGHNT, YENEEA. V was trimmed by 5 bases and J by 3 bases, leaving 17 bases between them. Material: PBMCs. The receptor was derived from a young man in good health and CMV-seronegative. The rearrangement links TRBV11-3 to TRBJ2-1; possibly TRBD2 for D (6 bases). CDR3 sequence reads: CASSPGGLASYNEQFF. Written as DNA, the CDR3 is TGTGCCAGCAGCCCTGGAGGGCTAGCGAGCTACAATGAGCAGTTCTTC.